This T cell receptor (beta chain) derives from a study of human T cells and chemical hapten exposure. Study summary: Sensitization used 2% DPC on around 2 cm by around 2 cm upper inner arm skin. Patients, mostly women, had alopecia areata, alopecia totalis or alopecia universalis. Findings of the study overall: The donor cohort had alopecia, so its immune response may not match that of healthy people.

It was the library that attached unique molecular identifiers to individual cDNA molecules. TCRdb called the RACE reads again in MiXCR, with one record for every CDR3 protein. The table includes fewer than 200,000 distinct CDR3 sequences, roughly 30% detected once. As concerns this clonotype: As yet, its antigen is unknown.

As to time point: pre-sensitization, week 0. Treatment given: therapeutic diphenylcyclopropenone sensitization with weekly scalp DPC. Deletions cut 6 bases from V and 5 bases from J, with 14 bases between. The CDR3 sequence is 14 residues long. Germline assignment: CDR1 KGHDR and CDR2 SFDVKD. The sequence derives from a woman in her twenties or thirties with alopecia areata. Some clones in this sample may be carry-over from other donors' samples. The V gene is TRBV24-1, the J gene TRBJ2-3; no clear D gene. Sequencing was performed on whole blood, taken in connection with sensitization to the hapten diphenylcyclopropenone (DPC). This CDR3 reads CATSSTPLEDTQYF. The CDR3 DNA follows: TGTGCCACCAGTTCCACCCCCCTGGAAGATACGCAGTATTTT.